This is a list of T cell receptor beta chains from one sample in a study of cytomegalovirus exposure and HLA in healthy donors. Profiled with immunoSEQ multiplex PCR; TCRdb holds only in-frame clones, not every one. The profile shows fewer than 250,000 clones, 80% to 90% of them singletons. The sample taken for sequencing was PBMCs. These receptors were taken from a man aged 25 to 45 in good health and CMV-seronegative. Both conserved end residues are part of each CDR3. D genes are given only for firm matches. Part of the rows lack a size; the others show once, few, many or a class for expanded clones.

CASGAGGRASGNTIYF	TGTGCCAGCGGAGCGGGCGGGAGAGCTTCTGGAAACACCATATATTTT	NA	TRBV6-6	few	TRBJ1-3
CASSPTSGGPSSYEQYF	TGTGCCAGCAGCCCCACTAGCGGGGGGCCCAGCTCCTACGAGCAGTACTTC	TRBD2	TRBV28	NA	TRBJ2-7
CASRRAGGNYGYTF	TGCGCCAGCAGGAGGGCAGGGGGTAACTATGGCTACACCTTC	TRBD1	TRBV5-1	NA	TRBJ1-2
CSGGTGAEGSQYF	TGCAGCGGGGGGACAGGGGCGGAGGGGTCCCAGTACTTC	TRBD1	TRBV29-1	few	TRBJ2-5
CAIRAGGLNTEAFF	TGTGCCATCAGAGCAGGGGGTCTGAACACTGAAGCTTTCTTT	TRBD1	TRBV10-3	NA	TRBJ1-1
CGSSVGNRATNEKLFF	TGTGGGAGCAGCGTAGGGAACAGGGCAACTAATGAAAAACTGTTTTTT	NA	TRBV9	NA	TRBJ1-4
CASSYSSDYEQYF	TGTGCCAGCAGTTACTCGAGCGATTACGAGCAGTACTTC	NA	TRBV6-6	NA	TRBJ2-7
CASSSADSHQETQYF	TGTGCCAGCAGCTCCGCCGACAGCCATCAAGAGACCCAGTACTTC	NA	TRBV7-9	NA	TRBJ2-5
CASSSGTLNEKLFF	TGTGCCAGCAGCTCCGGGACACTTAATGAAAAACTGTTTTTT	NA	TRBV13	once	TRBJ1-4
CSVLTGTGVSTDTQYF	TGCAGCGTTCTAACCGGGACAGGGGTTTCCACAGATACGCAGTATTTT	TRBD1	TRBV29-1	NA	TRBJ2-3
CASSPGPTDTQYF	TGTGCCAGCTCACCGGGCCCTACAGATACGCAGTATTTT	NA	TRBV18	NA	TRBJ2-3
CASRTGPRRNQPQHF	TGTGCCAGCAGAACAGGGCCCCGTCGAAATCAGCCCCAGCATTTT	NA	TRBV28	NA	TRBJ1-5
CASGLTGAGGYTF	TGTGCCAGCGGGTTGACCGGCGCGGGAGGCTACACCTTC	NA	TRBV2	NA	TRBJ1-2
CASSETGRVTEAFF	TGTGCCAGCAGTGAGACAGGGCGGGTCACTGAAGCTTTCTTT	TRBD1	TRBV6-1	NA	TRBJ1-1
CASSSPLAGVETQYF	TGTGCCAGCAGCTCCCCCTTAGCGGGGGTGGAGACCCAGTACTTC	TRBD2	TRBV5-4	NA	TRBJ2-5
CASSRMSGGQRNYGYTF	TGCGCCAGCAGCCGGATGTCAGGGGGCCAAAGAAACTATGGCTACACCTTC	TRBD1	TRBV5-1	NA	TRBJ1-2
CSALGLLQGFVYGYTF	TGCAGCGCCCTAGGGCTTCTACAGGGGTTTGTTTATGGCTACACCTTC	TRBD1	TRBV29-1	NA	TRBJ1-2
CASSQDRGAGGKEQFF	TGCGCCAGCAGCCAAGATCGGGGGGCCGGGGGCAAGGAGCAGTTCTTC	NA	TRBV4-3	NA	TRBJ2-1
CASSAGTVEETQYF	TGTGCCAGCAGCGCCGGGACAGTGGAAGAGACCCAGTACTTC	TRBD1	TRBV5-6	NA	TRBJ2-5
CASSYEESNYGYTF	TGTGCCAGCAGTTACGAGGAATCTAACTATGGCTACACCTTC	NA	TRBV6-5	NA	TRBJ1-2
CASSQASLRTDTQYF	TGTGCCAGCAGCCAAGCATCACTTCGCACAGATACGCAGTATTTT	NA	TRBV4-2	NA	TRBJ2-3
CASSLTSGGQETQYF	TGTGCCAGCAGCCTGACTAGCGGGGGGCAAGAGACCCAGTACTTC	TRBD2	TRBV13	NA	TRBJ2-5
CAMSRVSGNTIYF	TGTGCCATGTCAAGAGTTTCTGGAAACACCATATATTTT	NA	TRBV10-3	NA	TRBJ1-3
CASSQGGYEQYF	TGTGCCAGCAGTCAAGGGGGCTACGAGCAGTACTTC	NA	TRBV13	NA	TRBJ2-7
CASSVGGPQETQYF	TGTGCCAGCAGCGTAGGAGGTCCCCAAGAGACCCAGTACTTC	NA	TRBV9	NA	TRBJ2-5
CASSFTGPYEQYF	TGTGCCAGCAGTTTTACAGGCCCCTACGAGCAGTACTTC	NA	TRBV5-6	NA	TRBJ2-7
CASSVRDRLDTEAFF	TGTGCCAGTAGTGTCCGGGACAGGCTGGACACTGAAGCTTTCTTT	TRBD1	TRBV19	once	TRBJ1-1
CASSPKKAGDETQYF	TGTGCCAGCAGTCCCAAGAAGGCGGGGGACGAGACCCAGTACTTC	TRBD2	TRBV6-1	NA	TRBJ2-5
CASSEVGGPNEQYF	TGTGCCAGCAGTGAGGTCGGGGGTCCGAACGAGCAGTACTTC	NA	TRBV2	NA	TRBJ2-7
CASSQAGGYEQYF	TGTGCCAGCAGCCAAGCGGGGGGTTACGAGCAGTACTTC	TRBD2	TRBV7-2	NA	TRBJ2-7
CASSGRGWVNTEAFF	TGTGCCAGTAGTGGCAGGGGGTGGGTGAACACTGAAGCTTTCTTT	TRBD1	TRBV19	NA	TRBJ1-1
CASSPSFNYGYTF	TGCGCCAGCAGCCCCTCTTTTAACTATGGCTACACCTTC	NA	TRBV5-1	NA	TRBJ1-2
CASSSYYWTSGGYEQYF	TGTGCCAGCAGCTCATACTATTGGACTAGCGGGGGGTACGAGCAGTACTTC	TRBD2	TRBV7-2	NA	TRBJ2-7
CASSYGGESNQPQHF	TGTGCCAGCAGTTATGGGGGGGAAAGCAATCAGCCCCAGCATTTT	NA	TRBV6-5	NA	TRBJ1-5
CASTLGTGGGYEQYF	TGTGCCAGCACCCTTGGGACAGGGGGCGGGTACGAGCAGTACTTC	TRBD1	TRBV28	few	TRBJ2-7
CASSIAGNQPQHF	TGTGCCAGTAGTATAGCCGGGAATCAGCCCCAGCATTTT	NA	TRBV19	NA	TRBJ1-5
CASSPLGTAVIYEQYF	TGTGCCAGCAGCCCCCTTGGGACAGCAGTTATCTACGAGCAGTACTTC	TRBD1	TRBV11-2	NA	TRBJ2-7
CASSPAAGGVRETQYF	TGTGCCAGCAGCCCGGCGGCCGGCGGGGTTAGGGAGACCCAGTACTTC	NA	TRBV4-2	NA	TRBJ2-5
CASSEIWDRASNQPQHF	TGTGCCAGCAGTGAAATATGGGACAGGGCCAGTAATCAGCCCCAGCATTTT	TRBD1	TRBV6-1	NA	TRBJ1-5
CASSLVTGDQETQYF	TGTGCCAGCAGCTTGGTAACAGGGGACCAAGAGACCCAGTACTTC	TRBD1	TRBV5-4	NA	TRBJ2-5
CASRMGGRGRTDTQYF	TGTGCCAGTAGGATGGGGGGACGAGGCCGCACAGATACGCAGTATTTT	NA	TRBV27	once	TRBJ2-3
CASRRPGGATDTQYF	TGTGCCAGCAGACGACCCGGGGGTGCGACAGATACGCAGTATTTT	NA	TRBV7-9	NA	TRBJ2-3
CASSQDRAGDNEQFF	TGCGCCAGCAGCCAAGATAGAGCGGGGGACAATGAGCAGTTCTTC	TRBD2	TRBV4-3	few	TRBJ2-1
CASSPTSGGDNTGELFF	TGTGCCAGCTCACCGACTAGCGGGGGGGACAACACCGGGGAGCTGTTTTTT	TRBD2	TRBV18	NA	TRBJ2-2
CASGPSGAQGNEQFF	TGTGCTAGTGGCCCTTCAGGGGCTCAGGGTAATGAGCAGTTCTTC	NA	TRBV12-5	few	TRBJ2-1
CASSVDSGQGRYTEAFF	TGTGCCAGCAGCGTAGACTCCGGACAGGGGAGGTACACTGAAGCTTTCTTT	TRBD1	TRBV9	NA	TRBJ1-1
CASSVGTGFEKLFF	TGTGCCAGCAGTGTGGGGACAGGTTTTGAAAAACTGTTTTTT	TRBD1	TRBV6-1	NA	TRBJ1-4